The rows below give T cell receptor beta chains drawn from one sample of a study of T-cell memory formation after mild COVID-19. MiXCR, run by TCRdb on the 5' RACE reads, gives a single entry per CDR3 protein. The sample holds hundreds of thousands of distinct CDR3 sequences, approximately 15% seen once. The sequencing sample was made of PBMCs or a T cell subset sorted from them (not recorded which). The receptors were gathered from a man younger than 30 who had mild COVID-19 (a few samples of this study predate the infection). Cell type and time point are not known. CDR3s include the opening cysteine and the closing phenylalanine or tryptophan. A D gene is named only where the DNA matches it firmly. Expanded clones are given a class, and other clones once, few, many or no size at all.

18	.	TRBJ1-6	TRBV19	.	TGTGCCAGTACCCGGGGGGACGGCGCCATCTCCTATAATTCACCCCTCCACTTT	CASTRGDGAISYNSPLHF
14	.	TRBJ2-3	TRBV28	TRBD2	TGTGCCAGCATGGGCGGGGGGCCAACAGATACGCAGTATTTT	CASMGGGPTDTQYF
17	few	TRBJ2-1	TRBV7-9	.	TGTGCCAGCAGCGGGAGAGGGGGGGCTGAATCCTACAATGAGCAGTTCTTC	CASSGRGGAESYNEQFF
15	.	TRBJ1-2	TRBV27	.	TGTGCCAGCCGATTGAGCTGGTCGGAGGGGTATGGCTACACCTTC	CASRLSWSEGYGYTF
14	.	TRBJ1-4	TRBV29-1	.	TGCAGCGTTGGACAGTTCACAACTAATGAAAAACTGTTTTTT	CSVGQFTTNEKLFF
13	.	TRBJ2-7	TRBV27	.	TGTGCCAGCAGTTTATCGATGGGCTACGAGCAGTACTTC	CASSLSMGYEQYF
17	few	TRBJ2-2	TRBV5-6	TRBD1	TGTGCCAGCAGCTTGCGGGACAGGGCTCTGAACACCGGGGAGCTGTTTTTT	CASSLRDRALNTGELFF
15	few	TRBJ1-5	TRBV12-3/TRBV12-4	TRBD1	TGTGCCAGCAGTTTGAGTCAGGGGGGCTATCAGCCCCAGCATTTT	CASSLSQGGYQPQHF
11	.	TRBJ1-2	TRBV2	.	TGTGCCAGCAGGGACCGGGAGGGCTACACCTTC	CASRDREGYTF
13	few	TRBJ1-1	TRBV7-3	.	TGTGCCAGCAGCTTACAGGACGGGCCGCCAGCTTTCTTT	CASSLQDGPPAFF
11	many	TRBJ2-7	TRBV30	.	TGTGCCTGGGGGGACCTTTACGAGCAGTACTTC	CAWGDLYEQYF
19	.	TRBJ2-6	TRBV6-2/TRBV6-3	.	TGTGCCAGCAGTTACACCGGGTCATGGGGCCAGCCTGGGGCCAACGTCCTGACTTTC	CASSYTGSWGQPGANVLTF
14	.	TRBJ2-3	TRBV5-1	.	TGCGCCAGCAGTCAAGAGGGGTTCCCAGATACGCAGTATTTT	CASSQEGFPDTQYF
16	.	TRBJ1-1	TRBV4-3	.	TGCGCCAGCAGCCAAGATTGGACAGACTTGAACACTGAAGCTTTCTTT	CASSQDWTDLNTEAFF